This T cell receptor (beta chain) was identified during a study of shared clonotypes between healthy human individuals (dated by TCRdb to 2020 to 2022). For the wider study: The cohort included three men and a couple of women between 18 and 49 years of age. Between about 0.8 and 9.5 billion PBMCs per donor were obtained by leukapheresis. For each donor, CD4 naive and CD4 memory were each given three plates, CD8 naive was given two plates, and CD8 memory was given one plate. To increase sequencing depth and limit assay-specific biases, different laboratories used diverse techniques to prepare libraries and sequence TCR repertoires. To estimate repertoire size and how much clonotype sharing occurs between individuals, the study deeply sequenced the blood TCR repertoires of a handful of healthy adults. Overall study outcomes, separate from this receptor: The small number of donors limited the genetic and exposure-history diversity represented. Sampling was restricted to blood, and TCR repertoires in tissues likely differ from the TCR repertoires found in blood. Estimated clonotype richness was generally larger for naive than for memory subsets. Compared with non-shared clonotypes, clonotypes shared by all four sorted-subset donors had higher generation probabilities. Pairwise subsampling led to the expectation that sequencing depth would affect the degree of clonotype sharing among donors. Across a few donors, approximately 4.9% of naive CD4, approximately 3.6% of naive CD8, roughly 2.3% of memory CD4, and roughly 0.4% of memory CD8 clonotypes were shared. Even with the large sequencing depth, rarefaction of the sorted-subset datasets indicated that sequencing was incomplete.

Measured from the cysteine to the phenylalanine, the CDR3 is 12 residues long. Of the read, only the CDR3 DNA is kept; its 36 bases are in frame from base 1. Deletion took 3 bases off V and 4 bases off J, with a span of 6 bases between the germline ends. The germline V gene provides CDR1 SGHVS and CDR2 FQNEAQ. CD8 naive samples were obtained by positive selection for CCR7 among CD45RO-negative cells, yielding a CD45RA+CCR7+ population from which TemRA cells were excluded. Donors were healthy HIV-negative adults with no recently reported acute infections or vaccinations. Every donor was a Caucasian adult living in Nashville, Tennessee, USA. After blood collection by leukapheresis, PBMCs were isolated using Ficoll-Histopaque density gradient centrifugation and then cryopreserved in the vapor phase of liquid nitrogen. Purity and quantity of every magnetically sorted T cell population were checked by analytical flow cytometry. Genomic DNA was isolated from every sorted fraction and measured by UV absorbance on a Nanodrop 2000c.

Using the deep immunoSEQ assay, multiplex PCR amplified TCR CDR3 regions from genomic DNA. Extracted genomic DNA from each cell subset was distributed evenly across all wells of several immunoSEQ 96-well plates, and each plate was treated as a replicate. For sorted subsets, 200 ng of genomic DNA, equivalent to around 31,000 T cell genomes, went into each replicate PCR. The purified libraries were quantified using a Qubit 3.0 fluorometer, sized with a Bioanalyzer 2100, and then quantified again using the KAPA Library Quantification kit. Each immunoSEQ 96-well plate was sequenced on its own single-read 150-cycle Illumina NextSeq 550 flow cell. From the authors' description of their analysis: Because only junctional sequences without quality scores were contained in the immunoSEQ output, filtering matching that applied to full-length reads could not be performed. To assign V/J genes and CDR3, sequences were annotated against IMGT germline references using PyIR, a Python wrapper for IgBLAST v1.9. Reads with weak V/J assignments (E-value above 1e-6), missing CDR3, stop codons, out-of-frame junctions, or ambiguous translated residues were removed. V3J clonotypes were defined by identical inferred V gene, J gene, and CDR3 amino acid sequence. To compute the percentage overlap between repertoires, the number of shared unique clonotypes was divided by the size of the smaller repertoire. Richness of each repertoire was evaluated using RTK rarefaction, the Chao1 estimator, and Recon v2.1 estimates of unobserved clonotypes. Generation probabilities were computed with OLGA for all TCRbeta clonotypes obtained by the gDNA method from four donors. The clones in this table, taken by TCRdb from immuneACCESS, are in-frame only. Not every clone is retained; where verified, under half of the shortfall comes from an unresolved V gene, and the cause of the rest is unknown. The V and J calls and clone size are taken from that table; D and trimming were inferred from the DNA. In all, the sample holds some 2.1 million clones, and roughly 94% of those were seen once. Jointly, the top ten make up roughly 1.1% of the sample.

A remark on this clone: Its cognate antigen has yet to be identified. Base qualities are not provided; no much larger clone lies one nucleotide away.

The sequence derives from a man aged 18 to 29 in good health. This receptor chain uses TRBV7-8 and TRBJ1-1; confidence is insufficient to name the D gene. Specimen: naive CD8+ T cells sorted from blood. This sample's cell subset or site label indicates: CD45RA+CCR7+. The sequenced DNA: TGTGCCAGCAGCTTTTCCCCCACTGAAGCTTTCTTT. This is translated as CASSFSPTEAFF.